These 7 T cell receptor beta chains came from one sample sequenced in a study of blood T cell repertoires in COVID-19. Data came from immunoSEQ multiplex PCR; TCRdb stores just in-frame clones and leaves some out. Among approximately 250,000 clones listed, more than 75% were seen once. Sequenced material: peripheral blood. The receptors were sampled from a man aged 40-55 years with active or convalescent COVID-19.

The CDR3 DNA follows: TGTGCCAGCAGCCCCCTGGGACAGGGCATAGAGACCCAGTACTTC. Translating it yields CASSPLGQGIETQYF. The chain links TRBV3-1 (or the pseudogene TRBV3-2) to TRBJ2-5; 9 bases line up with TRBD1. Germline trimming cut 4 bases from V and 4 bases from J; bases unmatched to any gene: 7. The CDR3 extends over 15 amino acids. In germline, CDR1 is LGHDT, CDR2 YNNKEL (reference sequence).

The V gene is TRBV19, the J gene TRBJ1-5; 7 nucleotides line up with TRBD1. The V and J ends lost 7 bases and 0 bases, in that order; junction bases with no gene match: 6. Germline loops: CDR1 LNHDA, CDR2 SQIVND (reference sequence). The CDR3 has 15 amino acids. CDR3 in DNA: TGTGCCAGTACTAAGGGACAGACTAGCAATCAGCCCCAGCATTTT. It codes for CASTKGQTSNQPQHF. The entire variable domain, with the rest obtained from reference TRBV19 and TRBJ1-5, is as follows: DGGITQSPKYLFRKEGQNVTLSCEQNLNHDAMYWYRQDPGQGLRLIYYSQIVNDFQKGDIAEGYSVSREKKESFPLTVTSAQKNPTAFYLCASTKGQTSNQPQHFGDGTRLSIL.

At least ten counts were recorded for this clone. V is TRBV2 and J is TRBJ1-2; 7 nucleotides align to TRBD1. The V gene's germline CDR1 is SNHLY and CDR2 FYNNEI. This CDR3 is built from 13 residues. The ends lost 7 bases at V and 7 bases at J; junction bases unmatched: 9. The CDR3 region is CASTPGDSFGYTF. The CDR3 DNA sequence: TGTGCCAGCACTCCTGGGGACAGTTTTGGCTACACCTTC.

Remarks on this clone: One end of the junction varies from germline; a read error may be responsible. V is TRBV12-5 and J is TRBJ1-2; no clear D gene. Germline V gives CDR1 LGHNT, CDR2 FRNRAP. The CDR3 sequence is 15 residues long. This CDR3 reads CASGLAEQLIYGYTF. In nucleotides, the CDR3 is TGTGCTAGTGGCTTGGCAGAACAGCTGATTTATGGCTACACCTTC.

The chain is built from TRBV4-1 and TRBJ2-3; D possibly corresponds to TRBD2 (7 bases). Germline V gene lookup returns CDR1 MGHRA and CDR2 YSYEKL. V was cut by 4 bases and J by 4 bases, with 24 bases left in between. The CDR3 length is 18 residues. In DNA form, the CDR3 reads TGCGCCAGCAGCCCCCGACACTATGGCGGGGGCAGTTCAGATACGCAGTATTTT. Protein sequence: CASSPRHYGGGSSDTQYF.

This chain uses TRBV2 with TRBJ2-4; TRBD1 is a possible D gene (6 bases). The CDR3 loop spans 13 amino acids. Trimming removed 5 bases at V and 9 bases at J, with 14 bases between. Germline V gene sequence: CDR1 SNHLY, CDR2 FYNNEI. CDR3 nucleotides: TGTGCCAGCAGTTACAGGGATCGGGGCATTCAGTACTTC. Translating it yields CASSYRDRGIQYF.

This rearrangement joins TRBV5-1 to TRBJ1-2; D gene uncertain. The germline V gene has CDR1 SGHRS and CDR2 YFSETQ. This CDR3 spans 14 amino acids. Trimming pared 0 bases from V and 4 bases from J, leaving 10 bases between. The CDR3 reads CASSLGHLSYGYTF. CDR3 DNA: TGCGCCAGCAGCTTGGGGCACCTCAGCTATGGCTACACCTTC.